This passage covers 8 T cell receptor beta chains from one sample sequenced in a study of blood T cell repertoires in COVID-19 (dated by TCRdb to the early 2020s). The protocol used for the library was the immunoSEQ multiplex PCR assay. TCRdb carries this immuneACCESS record with in-frame sequences only. Its versions omit some clonotypes, under half of them owing to an unresolved V gene in the studies checked, with the rest unexplained. Across this sample there are roughly 240,000 clones, with roughly 85% seen only once. The ten largest clones add up to about 3.8% of the sample. The sample consisted of PBMCs or T cells enriched from blood (not recorded which). The receptors derive from a woman aged 40 to 50 who had been exposed to COVID-19.

The chain carries TRBV5-5 and TRBJ1-1, with D unclear. Germline V CDR1 and CDR2: SGHKS, YYEKEE (reference sequence). The V and J ends lost 2 bases and 3 bases respectively, with 5 bases between them. The CDR3 length is 12 residues. The CDR3 region is CASSFRDTEAFF. The DNA for the CDR3 is TGTGCCAGCAGCTTCCGGGACACTGAAGCTTTCTTT.

The J gene is TRBJ2-1, the V gene TRBV2; 13 bases fit TRBD2. The CDR3 spans 15 residues. Germline assignment: CDR1 SNHLY and CDR2 FYNNEI. V shed 6 bases, J shed 4 bases, and the junction held 3 bases outside the gene matches. The CDR3 here is CASSLLAGGYNEQFF. CDR3 sequence (DNA): TGTGCCAGCAGCCTACTAGCGGGGGGGTACAATGAGCAGTTCTTC.

The sample holds one count of this clone. CDR3 DNA sequence: TGTGCCAGCAGCCCAGTGGTAGGGGACAGGGGTACCACCATATATTTT. Translation: CASSPVVGDRGTTIYF. The rearrangement links TRBV9 to TRBJ1-3; 10 bases are shared with TRBD1. Germline V CDR1 and CDR2: SGDLS, YYNGEE. The V gene end was trimmed by 4 bases and the J gene end by 9 bases; junction bases not matched to a gene: 13. The CDR3 totals 16 residues.

J is TRBJ1-2 and V is TRBV28; D remains unclear. Per germline, CDR1 MDHEN and CDR2 SYDVKM. V lost 4 bases to trimming and J lost 2 bases, with 11 bases between them. CDR3 length: 14 residues. The CDR3 sequence is CASSYFRVNYGYTF. The CDR3 nucleotides are TGTGCCAGCAGTTATTTCCGGGTGAACTATGGCTACACCTTC.

The chain has TRBV6-5 and TRBJ2-1; possible D gene TRBD2, 5 bases. Trimming cost V 5 bases and J 11 bases, with 13 bases left between them. The germline gives CDR1 MNHEY, CDR2 SVGAGI. The CDR3 loop spans 12 amino acids. CDR3 DNA: TGTGCCAGCAGTCCCCGGGATTTTAAGCAGTTCTTC. Its protein product is CASSPRDFKQFF.

The chain recombines TRBV28 with TRBJ2-4; no reliable D call. With 6 bases removed from V and 7 bases from J, the gap between germline ends came to 16 bases. The CDR3 runs 14 residues. Germline V CDR1 and CDR2: MDHEN, SYDVKM. The CDR3 sequence: CASSPHVLRNIQYF. DNA of the CDR3: TGTGCCAGCAGCCCCCATGTGTTGAGGAACATTCAGTACTTC.

The rearrangement joins TRBV27 to TRBJ1-5; D remains unclear. Trimming took 2 bases from V and 6 from J, leaving 8 bases between them. The CDR3 loop spans 13 amino acids. Germline loops: CDR1 MNHEY, CDR2 SMNVEV (reference sequence). In DNA, the CDR3 is TGTGCCAGCAGTTTAAGAGGAACTCAGCCCCAGCATTTT. It translates to CASSLRGTQPQHF.

The chain recombines TRBV6-5 with TRBJ1-3; D not resolved. Germline V gives CDR1 MNHEY, CDR2 SVGAGI. The CDR3 has 16 amino acids. V was clipped by 4 bases and J by 8 bases, with 21 bases between them. CDR3 sequence: CASSSLAIPEMDTIYF. The CDR3 DNA reads TGTGCCAGCAGTTCCCTGGCCATTCCCGAAATGGACACCATATATTTT.